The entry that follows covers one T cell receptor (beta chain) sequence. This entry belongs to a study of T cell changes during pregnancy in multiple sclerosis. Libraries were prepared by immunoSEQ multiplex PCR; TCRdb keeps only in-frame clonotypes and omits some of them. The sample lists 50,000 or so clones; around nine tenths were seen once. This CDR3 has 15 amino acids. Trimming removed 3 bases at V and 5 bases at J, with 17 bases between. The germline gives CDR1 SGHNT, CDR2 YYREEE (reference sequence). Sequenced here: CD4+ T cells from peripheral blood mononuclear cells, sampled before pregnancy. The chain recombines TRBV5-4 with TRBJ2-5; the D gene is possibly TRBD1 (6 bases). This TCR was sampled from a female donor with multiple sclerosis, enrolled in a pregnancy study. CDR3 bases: TGTGCCAGCAGCTCGAGAACAGGGAGTAGGGAGACCCAGTACTTC. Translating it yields CASSSRTGSRETQYF.